The 12 T cell receptor beta chains given below trace back to one sample, sequenced in a study of blood T cell repertoires in COVID-19. The data were produced by immunoSEQ multiplex PCR, yet TCRdb's version contains in-frame clones alone and is incomplete. The sample yields some 330,000 clones, 80% to 90% seen once. The sequencing input was PBMCs or T cells enriched from blood (not recorded which). These receptor sequences come from a man aged 35 to 55 in a cohort exposed to, infected with or recovered from COVID-19 (not recorded which).

The CDR3 here is CASSVGGSGTYEQYF. The CDR3 nucleotides read TGTGCCAGCAGCGTAGGGGGTAGCGGGACTTACGAGCAGTACTTC. The J gene is TRBJ2-7, the V gene TRBV9, with TRBD2 identical over 8 bases. In germline, CDR1 is SGDLS, CDR2 YYNGEE. V trimming: 0 bases; J trimming: 4 bases; junction bases outside the gene matches: 6. The CDR3 sequence is 15 residues long.

The chain is built from TRBV28 and TRBJ1-1; the D is unclear. Trimming left V 5 bases short and J 7 bases short, with 8 bases between. This CDR3 has 11 amino acids. Germline lookup yields CDR1 MDHEN and CDR2 SYDVKM. In DNA form, the CDR3 reads TGTGCCAGCAGTGGGAGGAGTGAAGCTTTCTTT. Encoded protein: CASSGRSEAFF.

In this sample, this clone turned up once. V is TRBV25-1 and J is TRBJ1-3; D not resolved. Trimming shortened V by 10 bases and J by 0 bases, and 10 bases separated the two germline ends. Germline V gene lookup returns CDR1 MGHDK and CDR2 SYGVNS. CDR3 length: 13 amino acids. CDR3 sequence reads: CATGLNSGNTIYF. In DNA form, the CDR3 reads TGTGCCACCGGACTGAACTCTGGAAACACCATATATTTT.

The CDR3 is CASSIGLADSYEQYF. The CDR3 DNA follows: TGTGCCAGTAGTATTGGACTAGCGGACTCCTACGAGCAGTACTTC. The chain employs TRBV19 and TRBJ2-7; 10 bases are shared with TRBD2. Germline trimming cut 3 bases from V and 0 bases from J; bases unmatched to any gene: 2. Germline V gene lookup returns CDR1 LNHDA and CDR2 SQIVND (reference sequence). This CDR3 spans 15 amino acids.

V is TRBV6-5 and J is TRBJ1-1; the match to TRBD1 covers 7 bases. With 6 bases clipped from V and 6 bases from J, the junction kept 7 bases outside the gene matches. Germline values: CDR1 MNHEY, CDR2 SVGAGI. The CDR3 is 13 residues long. CDR3 sequence: CASRIHGTAEAFF. CDR3 DNA: TGTGCCAGCAGGATTCACGGGACAGCTGAAGCTTTCTTT.

This clone was found once. This chain joins TRBV5-1 and TRBJ1-5; perhaps TRBD1 as D (6 bases). CDR1 and CDR2 from the germline V gene are SGHRS and YFSETQ. Trimming left V 3 bases short and J 6 bases short, with 19 bases between. CDR3 size: 16 residues. The CDR3 DNA follows: TGCGCCAGCAGCTCGGCTCCACAGGGTATGGGTCAGCCCCAGCATTTT. Its protein product is CASSSAPQGMGQPQHF.

This clone showed up just a few times. J is TRBJ1-1 and V is TRBV6-5; possible D gene TRBD1, 6 bases. Trimming stripped 3 bases from V and 4 bases from J, with 9 bases between. From germline, CDR1 is MNHEY and CDR2 SVGAGI. This CDR3 has 13 residues. This CDR3 is CASSYTGRTEAFF. The CDR3 DNA sequence: TGTGCCAGCAGTTATACAGGGCGCACTGAAGCTTTCTTT.

This clone occurred a few times. The rearrangement links TRBV4-2 to TRBJ2-5; the match to TRBD2 covers 8 bases. From germline, CDR1 is LGHNA and CDR2 YNFKEQ. This CDR3 has 15 amino acids. Trimming at V came to 2 bases and at J to 5 bases, leaving 7 bases not matched to a gene. CDR3 in amino acids: CASSQSAGGSETQYF. The CDR3 DNA sequence: TGTGCCAGCAGCCAATCCGCGGGAGGATCTGAGACCCAGTACTTC.

This rearrangement joins TRBV24-1 to TRBJ2-5, with D possibly being TRBD1 (6 bases). Per the germline V gene, CDR1 is KGHDR and CDR2 is SFDVKD. Trimming cost V 8 bases and J 5 bases, with 11 bases left between them. This CDR3 comprises 12 residues. The CDR3 DNA reads as TGTGCCACCAAGGGGGTCGGGGAGACCCAGTACTTC. Translated: CATKGVGETQYF.

The V and J genes are TRBV6-5 and TRBJ2-6; no definite D call. The V gene lost 6 bases and the J gene lost 4 bases, with 10 bases spanning the gap. Germline V gene sequence: CDR1 MNHEY, CDR2 SVGAGI. The length of the CDR3 is 14 residues. DNA of the CDR3: TGTGCCAGCAGGGCCCGAACAGGGGCCAACGTCCTGACTTTC. Amino acids: CASRARTGANVLTF.

This chain connects TRBV5-6 to TRBJ2-2; D may be TRBD1 (5 bases). The CDR3 sequence is 16 residues long. The V gene's germline CDR1 is SGHDT and CDR2 YYEEEE. V lost 6 bases to trimming and J lost 1 base, with 16 bases between them. The CDR3 loop is CASIRLQGRNTGELFF. CDR3 coding DNA: TGTGCCAGCATTCGGCTCCAGGGAAGGAACACCGGGGAGCTGTTTTTT. The full variable domain, its missing parts supplied by reference TRBV5-6 and TRBJ2-2, is DAGVTQSPTHLIKTRGQQVTLRCSPKSGHDTVSWYQQALGQGPQFIFQYYEEEERQRGNFPDRFSGHQFPNYSSELNVNALLLGDSALYLCASIRLQGRNTGELFFGEGSRLTVL.

This clone showed up just once. The V gene is TRBV15, the J gene TRBJ2-1, with 9 bases that match TRBD2. The CDR3 covers 16 residues. The J segment lost 7 bases and the V segment lost 0 bases, leaving 7 bases of the junction unmatched. Germline V gives CDR1 LNHNV, CDR2 YYDKDF (reference sequence). The CDR3 sequence: CATSRDYAGGPNEQFF. CDR3 nucleotides: TGTGCCACCAGCAGAGACTATGCGGGAGGGCCGAATGAGCAGTTCTTC.